This T cell receptor (beta chain) was recovered during a study of cytomegalovirus exposure and HLA in healthy donors. Study-level findings and limits: Most subjects' HLA-A and HLA-B alleles were reportedly predicted from TCR beta sequences. In a later analysis, several top co-occurrence clusters appeared linked to parvovirus B19, influenza, CMV and Epstein-Barr virus. The listing of fewer than 200 TCR beta chains classed them as cytomegalovirus-associated.

The V gene lost 6 bases and the J gene lost 12 bases, with 22 bases spanning the gap. The CDR3 loop spans 14 amino acids. The germline CDR1 and CDR2 sequences are SGHNT and YYREEE (reference sequence). This PCR relied on a set of 60 Vbeta primers and 13 Jbeta primers. Libraries were prepared by immunoSEQ multiplex PCR; TCRdb keeps only in-frame clonotypes and omits some of them. The sample records fewer than 200,000 clones, approximately 85% being singletons. Turning to this clone: Antigen: not known.

This sequence was found in a man in his fifties or sixties in good health and CMV-seropositive. Specimen: PBMCs. The V and J genes are TRBV5-4 and TRBJ2-4; possible D gene TRBD1, 5 bases. The chain's CDR3 is CASTLGQQSDSQYF. CDR3 in DNA: TGTGCCAGCACTTTAGGGCAGCAAAGTGACAGTCAGTACTTC.